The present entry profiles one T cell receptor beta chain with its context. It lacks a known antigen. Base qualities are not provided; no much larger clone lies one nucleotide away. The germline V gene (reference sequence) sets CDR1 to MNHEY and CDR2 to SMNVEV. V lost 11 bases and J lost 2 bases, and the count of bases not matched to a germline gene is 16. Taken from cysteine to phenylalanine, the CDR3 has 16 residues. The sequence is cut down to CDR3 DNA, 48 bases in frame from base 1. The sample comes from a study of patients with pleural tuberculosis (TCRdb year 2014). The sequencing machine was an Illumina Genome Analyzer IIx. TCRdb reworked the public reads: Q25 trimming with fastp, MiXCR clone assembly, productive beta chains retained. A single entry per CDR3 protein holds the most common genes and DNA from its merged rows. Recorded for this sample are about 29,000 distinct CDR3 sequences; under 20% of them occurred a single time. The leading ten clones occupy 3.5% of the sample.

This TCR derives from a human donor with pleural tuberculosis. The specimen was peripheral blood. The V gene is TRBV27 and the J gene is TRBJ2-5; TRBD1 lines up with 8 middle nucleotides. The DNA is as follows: TGTGCCGGCGGTCCTTGGACAGGGCTTATACAAGAGACCCAGTACTTC. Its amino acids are CAGGPWTGLIQETQYF.